This record concerns one T cell receptor (beta chain) sequence. Its antigen remains unknown. Of the isolated RNA, all was reverse transcribed, and so the sequenced material was expressed TCRB transcripts. TCRdb's table, derived via immunoSEQ multiplex PCR, lists solely in-frame clones and lacks some. Of 300,000 to 450,000 clones listed, around 9.6% are singletons. The sample belongs to a study of beta chain features in type 1 diabetes. In the study overall: Over all samples combined, more than 90,000,000 sorted cells were examined. General observations from the study: Within each of all four CD4+ subsets, Type 1 diabetes patients had TCRB CDR3s that were moderately but significantly shorter.

Each population that was sorted was more than 95% pure. This CDR3 is built from 14 residues. The germline gives CDR1 MDHEN, CDR2 SYDVKM. Trimming removed 4 bases from V and 6 bases from J, with 15 bases in between. Sequencing input: central memory CD4+ T cells from blood. The TCR sequence derives from a man under 40 with type 1 diabetes. The gene calls are TRBV28 and TRBJ2-5; D tentatively fits TRBD1 or TRBD2 (5 bases each). The CDR3 DNA reads as TGTGCCAGCAGTTCTTCCGACACGGGACAGACCCAGTACTTC. Its translation: CASSSSDTGQTQYF.